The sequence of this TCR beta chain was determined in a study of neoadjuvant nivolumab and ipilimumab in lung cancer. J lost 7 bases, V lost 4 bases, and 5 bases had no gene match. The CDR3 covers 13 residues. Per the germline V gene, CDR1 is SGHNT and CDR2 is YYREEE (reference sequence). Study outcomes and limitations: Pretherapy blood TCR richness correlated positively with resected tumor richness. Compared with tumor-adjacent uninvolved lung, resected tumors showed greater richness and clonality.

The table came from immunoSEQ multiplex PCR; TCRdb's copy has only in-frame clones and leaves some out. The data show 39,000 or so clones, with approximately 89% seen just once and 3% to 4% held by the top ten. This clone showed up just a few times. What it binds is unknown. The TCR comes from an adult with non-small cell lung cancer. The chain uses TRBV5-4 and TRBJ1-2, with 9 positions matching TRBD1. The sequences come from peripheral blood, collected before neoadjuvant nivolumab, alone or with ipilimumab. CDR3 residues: CASSRDRESGYTF. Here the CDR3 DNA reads TGTGCCAGCAGCCGGGACAGGGAGTCTGGCTACACCTTC.